Here is one T cell receptor beta chain with its context. The antigen is unknown. Generated by immunoSEQ multiplex PCR, the TCRdb table keeps only in-frame clones and is missing some. The table has fewer than 150,000 clones, roughly 84% seen once. This sample is drawn from a study of T cell responses to AZD1222 COVID-19 vaccine. Study details: Analysis merged second doses at about 4 or about 12 weeks.

Regarding the study as a whole: The sample set comprised mostly white British donors with more females, and clonal diversity was possibly underestimated. It was only after the peak T cell response that any repertoires were sampled. CD4 TCRs linked to vaccination spanned spike, dominating at 160-218 and 743-854.

Germline lookup yields CDR1 SGHNT and CDR2 YENEEA. This CDR3 spans 17 amino acids. V was pared by 0 bases and J by 2 bases, with 4 bases of the junction left unmatched. Here the sequenced sample was peripheral blood, taken on day 0 of AZD1222 vaccination. This clonotype was obtained from an adult in good health. The chain is built from TRBV11-3 and TRBJ2-1; 10 positions match TRBD2. In nucleotides, the CDR3 is TGTGCCAGCAGCTTAGAGGGTCTAGCGGGGGCCTACAATGAGCAGTTCTTC. As protein: CASSLEGLAGAYNEQFF. Variable domain in full (rest from reference TRBV11-3 and TRBJ2-1): EAGVVQSPRYKIIEKKQPVAFWCNPISGHNTLYWYLQNLGQGPELLIRYENEEAVDDSQLPKDRFSAERLKGVDSTLKIQPAELGDSAVYLCASSLEGLAGAYNEQFFGPGTRLTVL.